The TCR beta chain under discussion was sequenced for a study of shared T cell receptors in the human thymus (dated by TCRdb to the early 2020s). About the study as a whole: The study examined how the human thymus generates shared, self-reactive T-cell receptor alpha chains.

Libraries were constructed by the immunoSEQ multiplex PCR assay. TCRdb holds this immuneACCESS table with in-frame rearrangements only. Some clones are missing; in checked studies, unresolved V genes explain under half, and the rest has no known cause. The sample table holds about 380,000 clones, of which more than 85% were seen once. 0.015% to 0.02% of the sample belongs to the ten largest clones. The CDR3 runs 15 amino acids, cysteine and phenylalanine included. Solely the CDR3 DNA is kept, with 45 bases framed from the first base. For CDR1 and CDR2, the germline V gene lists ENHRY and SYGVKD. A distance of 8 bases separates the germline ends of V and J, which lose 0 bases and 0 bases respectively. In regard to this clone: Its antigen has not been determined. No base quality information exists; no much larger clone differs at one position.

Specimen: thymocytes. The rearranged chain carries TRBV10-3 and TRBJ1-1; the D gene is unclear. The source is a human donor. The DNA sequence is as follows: TGTGCCATCAGTGAGTCAGGAGACATGAACACTGAAGCTTTCTTT. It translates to CAISESGDMNTEAFF.